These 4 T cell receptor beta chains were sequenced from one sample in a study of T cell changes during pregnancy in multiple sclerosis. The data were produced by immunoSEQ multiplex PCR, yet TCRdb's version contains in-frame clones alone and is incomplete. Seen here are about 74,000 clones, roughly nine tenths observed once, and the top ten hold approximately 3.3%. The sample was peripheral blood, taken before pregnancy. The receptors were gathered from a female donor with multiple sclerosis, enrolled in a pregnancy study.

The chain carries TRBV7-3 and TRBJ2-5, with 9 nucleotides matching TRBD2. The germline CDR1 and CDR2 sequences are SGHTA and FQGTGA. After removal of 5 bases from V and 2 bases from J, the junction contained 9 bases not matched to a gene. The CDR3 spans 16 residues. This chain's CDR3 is CASSERGGAGQETQYF. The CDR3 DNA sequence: TGTGCCAGCAGCGAACGCGGGGGGGCAGGGCAAGAGACCCAGTACTTC. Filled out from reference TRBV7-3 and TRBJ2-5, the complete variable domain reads GAGVSQTPSNKVTEKGKYVELRCDPISGHTALYWYRQSLGQGPEFLIYFQGTGAADDSGLPNDRFFAVRPEGSVSTLKIQRTERGDSAVYLCASSERGGAGQETQYFGPGTRLLVL.

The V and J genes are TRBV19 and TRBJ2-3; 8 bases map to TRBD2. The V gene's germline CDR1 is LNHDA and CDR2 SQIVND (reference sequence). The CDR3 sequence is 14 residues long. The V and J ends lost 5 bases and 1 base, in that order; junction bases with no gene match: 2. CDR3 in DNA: TGTGCCAGTAGTCCGCGGGGGGGCACAGATACGCAGTATTTT. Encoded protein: CASSPRGGTDTQYF.

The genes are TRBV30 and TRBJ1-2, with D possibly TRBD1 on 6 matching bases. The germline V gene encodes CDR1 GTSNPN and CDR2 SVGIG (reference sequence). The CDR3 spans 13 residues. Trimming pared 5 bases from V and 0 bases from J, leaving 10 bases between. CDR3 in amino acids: CAWEQGSNYGYTF. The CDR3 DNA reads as TGTGCCTGGGAACAGGGATCTAACTATGGCTACACCTTC.

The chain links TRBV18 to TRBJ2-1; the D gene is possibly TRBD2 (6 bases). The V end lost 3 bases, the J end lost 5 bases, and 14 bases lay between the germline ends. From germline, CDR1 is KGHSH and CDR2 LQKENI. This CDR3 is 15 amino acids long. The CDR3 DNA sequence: TGTGCCAGCTCACCGACTAGTTTTAGGGACAATGAGCAGTTCTTC. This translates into CASSPTSFRDNEQFF.